This T cell receptor beta chain was recovered during a study of T cell changes during pregnancy in multiple sclerosis. This CDR3 has 15 residues. Trimming stripped 7 bases from V and 0 bases from J, with 10 bases between. CDR1 and CDR2 (germline): SNHLY, FYNNEI. TCRdb keeps only in-frame clones here, not all; method: immunoSEQ multiplex PCR. Here the sample spans 50,000 or so clones, over 80% being singletons. This clonotype was obtained from a female donor with multiple sclerosis, enrolled in a pregnancy study. The rearrangement links TRBV2 to TRBJ1-6; D uncertain. This specimen consisted of CD8+ T cells from peripheral blood mononuclear cells, obtained after pregnancy. CDR3 DNA: TGTGCCAGCAAATTACTAAGCTCCTATAATTCACCCCTCCACTTT. Its protein product is CASKLLSSYNSPLHF.